One sample yielded the 23 T cell receptor beta chains listed below, sequenced in a study of shared clonotypes between healthy human individuals. Generated by immunoSEQ multiplex PCR, the TCRdb table keeps only in-frame clones and is missing some. Here the sample spans 2 million to 2.5 million clones, 93% being singletons. The sequenced material came from naive CD4+ T cells from PBMCs. Subset defined: CD45RA+ positively selected. The receptors come from a man aged 18 to 35 in good health. Some clones in this sample may be carry-over from other donors' samples.

The chain links TRBV2 to TRBJ1-3; D gene unclear. CDR1 is SNHLY, CDR2 FYNNEI, per germline. The germline V and J ends were trimmed by 8 bases and 0 bases, with 14 bases remaining between them. The CDR3 runs 15 residues. Written as DNA, the CDR3 is TGTGCCAGCGGACCCCGCGGTTACTCTGGAAACACCATATATTTT. Translated, it gives CASGPRGYSGNTIYF.

This clone was recorded a few times. The chain recombines TRBV2 with TRBJ1-1; TRBD1 aligns across 9 bases. Germline CDR1 and CDR2: SNHLY and FYNNEI. The CDR3 consists of 15 residues. With V trimmed by 6 bases and J by 1 base, 6 bases remained unmatched. The CDR3 here is CASRGDRAQNTEAFF. CDR3 bases: TGTGCCAGCAGGGGGGACAGGGCGCAGAACACTGAAGCTTTCTTT.

The rearrangement links TRBV7-3 to TRBJ2-3; 11 nucleotides match TRBD2. The CDR3 consists of 15 residues. Germline trimming cut 3 bases from V and 9 bases from J; bases unmatched to any gene: 8. Germline lookup yields CDR1 SGHTA and CDR2 FQGTGA. The CDR3 reads CASSLGLAGGETQYF. CDR3 bases: TGTGCCAGCAGCTTGGGTCTAGCGGGGGGAGAAACGCAGTATTTT.

The chain employs TRBV5-4 and TRBJ1-1; 9 nucleotides line up with TRBD1. From germline, CDR1 is SGHNT and CDR2 YYREEE (reference sequence). Losses at the gene ends were 1 base for V and 5 bases for J; bases not matched to a gene: 6. The CDR3 consists of 15 residues. CDR3 amino acids: CASSLPGTGQTEAFF. The DNA of the CDR3 is TGTGCCAGCAGCTTGCCCGGGACAGGGCAGACTGAAGCTTTCTTT.

The rearrangement links TRBV28 to TRBJ2-1, with D possibly TRBD2 on 5 matching bases. CDR3 size: 14 residues. CDR1 is MDHEN and CDR2 is SYDVKM in the germline V gene. V was cut by 3 bases and J by 3 bases, with 9 bases left in between. The CDR3 coding sequence is TGTGCCAGCAGTTTCGGACTGGACTACAATGAGCAGTTCTTC. Protein sequence: CASSFGLDYNEQFF.

The chain links TRBV7-2 to TRBJ2-7; the D gene is possibly TRBD1 (5 bases). The V gene's germline CDR1 is SGHTA and CDR2 FQGNSA. Trimming left V 5 bases short and J 5 bases short, with 13 bases between. This CDR3 is built from 13 residues. CDR3 protein: CASSRVWGHEQYF. The CDR3 DNA sequence: TGTGCCAGCAGCCGTGTTTGGGGCCACGAGCAGTACTTC.

The chain combines TRBV7-2 with TRBJ2-7; D uncertain. V was cut by 1 base and J by 3 bases, with 7 bases left in between. From germline, CDR1 is SGHTA and CDR2 FQGNSA. This CDR3 is built from 13 residues. CDR3 sequence reads: CASSLVRLYEQYF. For the CDR3, the DNA is TGTGCCAGCAGCTTAGTAAGGCTCTACGAGCAGTACTTC. The variable domain in full, with the rest retrieved from reference TRBV7-2 and TRBJ2-7, is GAGVSQSPSNKVTEKGKDVELRCDPISGHTALYWYRQSLGQGLEFLIYFQGNSAPDKSGLPSDRFSAERTGGSVSTLTIQRTQQEDSAVYLCASSLVRLYEQYFGPGTRLTVT.

This sequence joins TRBV12-5 and TRBJ2-2; possibly TRBD1 for D (5 bases). Trimming took 5 bases from V and 4 from J, leaving 11 bases between them. The CDR3 loop spans 14 amino acids. CDR1 is LGHNT and CDR2 is FRNRAP in the germline V gene. CDR3 DNA: TGTGCTAGTGGTCCAGCAGGGCCCACCGGGGAGCTGTTTTTT. This encodes CASGPAGPTGELFF.

This rearrangement joins TRBV12-5 to TRBJ2-2; 12 bases match TRBD2. J was trimmed by 2 bases and V by 4 bases; bases with no gene match: 5. The CDR3 runs to 17 residues. From germline, CDR1 is LGHNT and CDR2 FRNRAP. CDR3: CASGSPTSGRNTGELFF. CDR3 bases: TGTGCTAGTGGTTCGCCGACTAGCGGGAGAAACACCGGGGAGCTGTTTTTT.

The rearrangement joins TRBV28 to TRBJ1-1, with a possible D match to TRBD1 (6 bases). Trimming removed 4 bases at V and 10 bases at J, with 19 bases between. The CDR3 length is 14 residues. From germline, CDR1 is MDHEN and CDR2 SYDVKM. Here the CDR3 DNA reads TGTGCCAGCAGTTATAAGACAGGAAGGTTCGGAGCTTTCTTT. It yields the protein CASSYKTGRFGAFF. Complete variable domain (other parts from reference TRBV28 and TRBJ1-1): DVKVTQSSRYLVKRTGEKVFLECVQDMDHENMFWYRQDPGLGLRLIYFSYDVKMKEKGDIPEGYSVSREKKERFSLILESASTNQTSMYLCASSYKTGRFGAFFGQGTRLTVV.

V is TRBV6-1 and J is TRBJ1-2; D ambiguous. This CDR3 region has 14 residues. Trimming stripped 8 bases from V and 7 bases from J, with 20 bases between. Germline assignment: CDR1 MNHNS and CDR2 SASEGT. CDR3 DNA: TGTGCCAGCTCCTTGGACTCCATCCAGAGTGGCTACACCTTC. Protein product: CASSLDSIQSGYTF.

The genes are TRBV6-5 and TRBJ2-2; the match to TRBD2 covers 10 bases. The CDR3 length is 15 residues. With V trimmed by 8 bases and J by 4 bases, 7 bases remained unmatched. Germline V gene lookup returns CDR1 MNHEY and CDR2 SVGAGI. CDR3 bases: TGTGCCAGCGGTTCGGCTAGCGGGGGCACCGGGGAGCTGTTTTTT. Translated, it gives CASGSASGGTGELFF.

The V and J genes are TRBV9 and TRBJ2-7; tentative D call: TRBD2 (6 bases). Looked up from germline, CDR1 is SGDLS and CDR2 is YYNGEE. The length of the CDR3 is 14 residues. Trimming cost V 4 bases and J 6 bases, with 17 bases left between them. The CDR3 sequence: CASSPTGGSSEQYF. CDR3 coding DNA: TGTGCCAGCAGCCCTACCGGAGGGAGTAGCGAGCAGTACTTC.

As regards this clone: Other DNA sequences from this sample encode an identical CDR3 as well. The chain couples TRBV2 to TRBJ1-5, with D perhaps TRBD1 (6 bases). Trimming removed 1 base from V and 2 bases from J, with 9 bases in between. The CDR3 length is 15 residues. Germline lookup yields CDR1 SNHLY and CDR2 FYNNEI. The CDR3 DNA is TGTGCCAGCAGTGAAGGCAGGGGAGGCAATCAGCCCCAGCATTTT. Translation: CASSEGRGGNQPQHF.

The J gene is TRBJ2-6, the V gene TRBV28; 10 nucleotides agree with TRBD1. The length of the CDR3 is 17 residues. Per germline, CDR1 MDHEN and CDR2 SYDVKM. J was trimmed by 4 bases and V by 4 bases; bases with no gene match: 7. The CDR3 bases are TGTGCCAGCAGTTCCCTGGGACAGGGGACGGGGGCCAACGTCCTGACTTTC. This codes for CASSSLGQGTGANVLTF.

This rearrangement joins TRBV7-9 to TRBJ2-5, with 7 bases matching TRBD1. V trimming: 5 bases; J trimming: 2 bases; junction bases outside the gene matches: 14. Germline V gene data show CDR1 as SEHNR and CDR2 as FQNEAQ (reference sequence). CDR3 length: 17 residues. The CDR3 nucleotides are TGTGCCAGCAGCCCGCAGACAGGGCGTCCGGGACAAGAGACCCAGTACTTC. Translation: CASSPQTGRPGQETQYF.

The CDR3 reads CASSGQGFNQPQHF. The CDR3 DNA reads as TGTGCCAGCAGTGGGCAGGGGTTCAATCAGCCCCAGCATTTT. The rearrangement joins TRBV6-1 to TRBJ1-5; D possibly corresponds to TRBD1 (6 bases). V shed 4 bases and J shed 3 bases, with 10 bases lying between them. CDR3 length: 14 residues. The germline V gene encodes CDR1 MNHNS and CDR2 SASEGT.

This clone occurred once. The chain is built from TRBV15 and TRBJ1-3; unclear D gene. The CDR3 covers 15 residues. Trimming cost V 5 bases and J 2 bases, with 13 bases left between them. Germline CDR1 and CDR2: LNHNV and YYDKDF (reference sequence). The CDR3 sequence: CATSQTWGTGNTIYF. DNA of the CDR3: TGTGCCACCAGCCAAACCTGGGGAACTGGAAACACCATATATTTT.

This clone was counted once. J is TRBJ2-5 and V is TRBV4-1, with TRBD2 matching 11 bases. J lost 5 bases, V lost 3 bases, and 14 bases had no gene match. This CDR3 comprises 18 residues. Germline V gene sequence: CDR1 MGHRA, CDR2 YSYEKL. CDR3 nucleotide sequence: TGCGCCAGCAGCCAGGGACTAGCGGACCTGGGCCTTGGGGAGACCCAGTACTTC. It is translated as CASSQGLADLGLGETQYF.

Turning to this clone: Different DNA sequences within this sample yield the same CDR3. This sequence joins TRBV2 and TRBJ2-7, with D perhaps TRBD1 (5 bases). V shed 8 bases and J shed 2 bases, with 10 bases lying between them. The CDR3 extends over 12 amino acids. Per germline, CDR1 SNHLY and CDR2 FYNNEI. CDR3 in amino acids: CASSGQAYEQYF. The DNA for the CDR3 is TGTGCCAGCTCAGGGCAGGCCTACGAGCAGTACTTC.

The V gene is TRBV28, the J gene TRBJ1-4, with TRBD1 as a possible D gene (6 bases). This CDR3 spans 18 amino acids. Germline CDR1 reads MDHEN; CDR2 reads SYDVKM. Trimming took off 3 bases at V and 0 bases at J, with 17 bases between the two ends. For the CDR3, the DNA is TGTGCCAGCAGTTTCGAACGCAGGGGACCTGCAACTAATGAAAAACTGTTTTTT. Protein sequence: CASSFERRGPATNEKLFF.

The chain employs TRBV6-6 and TRBJ2-7; TRBD1 aligns across 8 bases. Looked up from germline, CDR1 is MNHNY and CDR2 is SVGAGI (reference sequence). The CDR3 loop spans 14 amino acids. CDR3 region: CATQAGQGRYEQYF. Here the CDR3 DNA reads TGTGCTACCCAGGCCGGACAGGGTCGGTACGAGCAGTACTTC.

This rearrangement joins TRBV7-9 to TRBJ1-1, with D uncertain. This CDR3 has 16 residues. The germline CDR1 and CDR2 sequences are SEHNR and FQNEAQ (reference sequence). V lost 5 bases to trimming and J lost 1 base, with 17 bases between them. The CDR3 DNA is TGTGCCAGCAGCCCAGGTCTTATCGGGAGGAACACTGAAGCTTTCTTT. This sequence encodes CASSPGLIGRNTEAFF.